This T cell receptor beta chain was observed in a study of neurological immune-mediated disorders. Overall study findings and caveats: When repertoires were grouped phylogenetically, those of 18 of 34 multiple sclerosis patients fell into one related-CDR3 cluster, a possible signature.

As for time point: longitudinal time-point 1 (baseline). Where libraries were unsorted, they were derived from 2 million PBMCs stored at -80 degrees C. This CDR3 is 14 amino acids long. Deletions cut 4 bases from V and 0 bases from J, with 9 bases between. The V gene's germline CDR1 is LGHDT and CDR2 YNNKEL (reference sequence). cDNA was made by 5'RACE with 10-nucleotide random UMIs. TCRdb re-analysed the 5' RACE reads in MiXCR, keeping a single row per CDR3 protein. This sample has around 37,000 distinct CDR3 sequences, with approximately 3% found just once. The table lists this clonotype with many counts. Antigen unknown.

The chain uses TRBV3-1 and TRBJ1-2; D is uncertain. The TCR originated in a woman aged 55-75 years with multiple sclerosis. Sequencing used PBMCs. The CDR3 nucleotides are TGTGCCAGCAGCCTCACAGCCACTAACTATGGCTACACCTTC. As protein: CASSLTATNYGYTF.